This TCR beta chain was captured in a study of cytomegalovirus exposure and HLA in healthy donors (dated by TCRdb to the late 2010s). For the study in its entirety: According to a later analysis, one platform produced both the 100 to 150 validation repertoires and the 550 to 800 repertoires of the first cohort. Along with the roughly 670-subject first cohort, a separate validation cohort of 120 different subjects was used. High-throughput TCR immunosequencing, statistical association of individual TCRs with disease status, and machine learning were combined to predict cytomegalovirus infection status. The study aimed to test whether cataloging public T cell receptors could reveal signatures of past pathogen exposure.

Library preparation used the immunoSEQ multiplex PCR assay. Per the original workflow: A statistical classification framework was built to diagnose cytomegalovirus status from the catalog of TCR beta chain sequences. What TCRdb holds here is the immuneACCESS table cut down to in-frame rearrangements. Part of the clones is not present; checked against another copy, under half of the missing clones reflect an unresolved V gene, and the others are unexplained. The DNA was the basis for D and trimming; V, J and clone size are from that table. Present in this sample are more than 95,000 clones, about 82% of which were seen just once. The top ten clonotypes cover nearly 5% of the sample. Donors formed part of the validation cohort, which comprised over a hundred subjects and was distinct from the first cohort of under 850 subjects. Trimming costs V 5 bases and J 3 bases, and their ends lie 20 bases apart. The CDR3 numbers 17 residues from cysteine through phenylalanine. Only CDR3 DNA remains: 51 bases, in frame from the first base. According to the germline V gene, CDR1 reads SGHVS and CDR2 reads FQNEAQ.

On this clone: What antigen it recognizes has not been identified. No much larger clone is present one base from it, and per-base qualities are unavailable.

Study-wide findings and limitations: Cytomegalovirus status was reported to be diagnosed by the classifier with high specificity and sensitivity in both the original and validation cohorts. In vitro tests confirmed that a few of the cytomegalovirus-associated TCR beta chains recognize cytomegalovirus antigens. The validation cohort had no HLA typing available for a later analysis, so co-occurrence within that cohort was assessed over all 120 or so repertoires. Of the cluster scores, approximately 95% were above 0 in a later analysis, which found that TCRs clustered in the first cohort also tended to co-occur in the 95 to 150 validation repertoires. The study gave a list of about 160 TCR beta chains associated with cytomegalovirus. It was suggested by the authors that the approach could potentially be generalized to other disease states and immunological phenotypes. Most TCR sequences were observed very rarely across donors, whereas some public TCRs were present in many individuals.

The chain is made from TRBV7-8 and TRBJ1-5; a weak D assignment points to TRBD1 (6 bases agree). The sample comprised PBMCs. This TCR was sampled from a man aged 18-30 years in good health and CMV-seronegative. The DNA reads TGTGCCAGCAGCGCTAGGGGGACCCTTGGCCCCAATCAGCCCCAGCATTTT. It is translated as CASSARGTLGPNQPQHF. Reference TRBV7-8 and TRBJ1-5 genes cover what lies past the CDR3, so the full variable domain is GAGVSQSPRYKVAKRGQDVALRCDPISGHVSLFWYQQALGQGPEFLTYFQNEAQLDKSGLPSDRFFAERPEGSVSTLKIQRTQQEDSAVYLCASSARGTLGPNQPQHFGDGTRLSIL.